Below, one TCR beta chain is given with its context. No antigen is known for it. Per-base qualities were not stored, and no clone one base away is much larger. TCRbeta CDR3 regions were amplified from genomic DNA by means of the immunoSEQ Assay, a bias-controlled multiplex PCR. As for the original processing: The number of nucleated cells in each sample was estimated from the amplification of reference gene primers within the assay. To quantify the absolute abundance of each unique TCRbeta CDR3 rearrangement, sequence reads were collapsed and filtered. For each sample, productive Simpson clonality was calculated as the square root of Simpson's diversity index over productive rearrangements. The immuneACCESS repertoire file appears here via TCRdb, limited to in-frame rearrangements. These files lack a portion of the clones; in checked studies, under half of the deficit traces to unresolved V genes, and the cause of the others is not known. V and J calls and clone size are copied from that table; D and trimming were computed from the DNA. A total of approximately 350,000 clones appear in this sample, about 83% of them only once. The ten most abundant clones make up 2.5% to 3% of the sample.

The data derive from a study of blood T cell repertoires in COVID-19 (dated by TCRdb to the early 2020s). Turning to the overall study: The collaborator samples originated in the United States, Italy and Spain and spanned the acute and convalescent phases of COVID-19. The material from the prospective study consisted of cDNA or gDNA derived from T cells, B-cell-depleted T cells, or PBMCs. The dataset comprised deeply sampled blood TCRbeta repertoires from subjects exposed to, actively infected with, or recovered from COVID-19. The sample metadata nearly always contained a de-identified subject ID, COVID-19 status, age in years and sex. The repertoires were made available in a free public database intended to serve as a resource for research on the immune response to SARS-CoV-2. The samples were drawn from two sources: the first 160 participants of the ongoing ImmuneRACE study, and about 1,300 subjects contributed by 6 global collaborators. Where available, HLA class I and class II types were taken from metadata supplied by the sample provider and were not determined by assay-based typing.

What the work shows at the level of the full study, not this receptor alone: How much clinical and demographic metadata was included differed by source and by participant, and the metadata was provided uncurated.

Whole blood was collected in K2EDTA tubes by collaborating institutions according to the institutions' own protocols. For TCRbeta analysis, collaborators shipped samples in one of three forms: frozen whole blood, isolated PBMCs, or DNA extracted from either of those sample types. The source material was peripheral blood. This sequence originates from a man aged 25 to 45 with active or convalescent COVID-19.

The CDR3 is CASSLATVDQPQHF. DNA sequence: TGTGCCAGCAGCTTGGCAACGGTGGATCAGCCCCAGCATTTT. Recombination joined TRBV5-5 with TRBJ1-5; confidence is insufficient to name the D gene. CDR3 length: 14 amino acids, cysteine to phenylalanine. The sequence is cut down to CDR3 DNA, 42 bases in frame from base 1. V is pared back by 0 bases and J by 5 bases, with 9 bases lying between the germline termini. From a lookup of the germline V gene (reference sequence), CDR1 and CDR2 are SGHKS and YYEKEE.